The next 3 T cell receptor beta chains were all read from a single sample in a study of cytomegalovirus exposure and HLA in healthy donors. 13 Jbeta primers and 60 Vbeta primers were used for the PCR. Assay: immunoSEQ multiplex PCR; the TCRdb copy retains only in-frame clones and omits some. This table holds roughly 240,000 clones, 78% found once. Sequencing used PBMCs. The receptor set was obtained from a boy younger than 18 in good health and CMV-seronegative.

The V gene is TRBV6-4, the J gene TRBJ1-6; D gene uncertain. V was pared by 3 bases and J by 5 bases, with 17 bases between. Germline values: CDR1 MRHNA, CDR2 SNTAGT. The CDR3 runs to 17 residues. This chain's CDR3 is CASSELTGLTDNSPLHF. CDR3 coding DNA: TGTGCCAGCAGTGAGTTAACCGGACTTACCGATAATTCACCCCTCCACTTT.

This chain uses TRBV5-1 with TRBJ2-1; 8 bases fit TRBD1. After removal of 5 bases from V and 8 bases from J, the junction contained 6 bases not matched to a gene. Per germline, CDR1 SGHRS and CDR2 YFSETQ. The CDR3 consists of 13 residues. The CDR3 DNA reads TGCGCCAGCAGGTCCCAGGGGGCATATGAGCAGTTCTTC. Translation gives CASRSQGAYEQFF.

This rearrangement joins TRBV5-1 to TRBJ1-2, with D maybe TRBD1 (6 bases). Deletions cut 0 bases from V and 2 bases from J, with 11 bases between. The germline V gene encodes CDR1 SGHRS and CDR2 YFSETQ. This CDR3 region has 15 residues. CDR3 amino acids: CASSLDWGLNYGYTF. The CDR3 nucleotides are TGCGCCAGCAGCTTGGATTGGGGGCTCAACTATGGCTACACCTTC.